These 2 T cell receptor beta chains share one sample of origin, sequenced in a study of T-cell reconstitution after alpha-beta-depleted transplantation in children. It was with unique molecular identifiers that the TCRbeta library was prepared. MiXCR, applied by TCRdb to the PCR reads, yields one record per CDR3 protein. The sample holds 250,000 to 400,000 distinct CDR3 sequences, around 25% seen once. Here the sequenced sample was PBMCs, mostly from graft donor cells, taken 180 days after TCRalphabeta/CD19-depleted stem cell transplant. The receptors derive from a male patient under 18 who had a stem cell transplant for acute lymphoblastic leukemia, so the T cells may come from the graft donor.

The rearrangement links TRBV12-3 or TRBV12-4 to TRBJ2-5; the D gene is possibly TRBD2 (6 bases). Deletions cut 2 bases from V and 4 bases from J, with 14 bases between. The CDR3 runs 15 residues. Here the CDR3 reads CASSLPSRDLETQYF. The CDR3 DNA reads as TGTGCCAGCAGTTTACCCTCACGGGACTTAGAGACCCAGTACTTC.

The chain links TRBV18 to TRBJ2-1; D remains ambiguous. Deletions cut 0 bases from V and 5 bases from J, with 26 bases between. Germline values: CDR1 KGHSH, CDR2 LQKENI. This CDR3 contains 20 residues. The CDR3 DNA reads TGTGCCAGCTCACCACCAGCGATCACTTCACCTTTGCCAGCCAACAATGAGCAGTTCTTC. Translated: CASSPPAITSPLPANNEQFF.